Listed here are 15 T cell receptor beta chains from one sample, sequenced in a study of T cells expressing NK-cell markers. TCRdb reprocessed the 5' RACE reads; each CDR3 protein has one entry and no DNA is given. This sample contains roughly 160,000 distinct CDR3 sequences. The sample consisted of blood T cells: a sorted CD56 or NKG2C T cell subset, CD4+ or CD8+ T cells, or bulk PBMC T cells (not recorded which). All receptors come from a man aged 18 to 69 in good health.

The chain has TRBV9 and TRBJ1-1. The CDR3 has 15 residues. Germline CDR1 reads SGDLS; CDR2 reads YYNGEE. CDR3 sequence: CASSPSGGPGTEAFF.

This chain connects TRBV3-1 to TRBJ2-1; TCRdb picks TRBD1, but there is no DNA to check that call. This CDR3 region has 16 residues. CDR1 is LGHDT, CDR2 YNNKEL, per germline (reference sequence). The CDR3: CASSQDGQGPYNEQFF.

The gene calls are TRBV7-9 and TRBJ2-7. Germline lookup yields CDR1 SEHNR and CDR2 FQNEAQ (reference sequence). The CDR3 has 12 residues. CDR3 in amino acids: CASSYDKHEQYF.

This chain uses TRBV5-6 with TRBJ2-3. The CDR3 spans 16 residues. CDR1 and CDR2 from the germline V gene are SGHDT and YYEEEE. CDR3 sequence: CASSYGLPIGTDTQYF.

V usage is TRBV7-9 and J usage is TRBJ2-1. CDR1 and CDR2 (germline): SEHNR, FQNEAQ (reference sequence). CDR3 size: 13 residues. This chain's CDR3 is CASRVVGYNEQFF.

This chain connects TRBV2 to TRBJ2-5; TCRdb names TRBD2, which stays unverified in the absence of DNA. This CDR3 comprises 14 residues. The germline V gene has CDR1 SNHLY and CDR2 FYNNEI. CDR3 loop: CARARLLEHETQYF.

The chain carries TRBV19 and TRBJ1-5. The CDR3 totals 12 residues. The germline CDR1 and CDR2 sequences are LNHDA and SQIVND (reference sequence). The CDR3 reads CASSIGPRPQHF.

This chain joins TRBV5-6 and TRBJ2-5; TCRdb lists TRBD2, though no DNA is available to test this call. CDR1 is SGHDT, CDR2 YYEEEE, per germline. This CDR3 has 14 amino acids. The CDR3 is CASSQAGHQETQYF.

The CDR3 sequence: CASSEAQADEQFF. The chain carries TRBV6-1 and TRBJ2-1. This CDR3 has 13 residues. Germline CDR1 MNHNS, CDR2 SASEGT.

The chain is built from TRBV28 and TRBJ2-3; TCRdb's assignment of TRBD1 cannot be checked, as there is no DNA. CDR1 and CDR2 from the germline V gene are MDHEN and SYDVKM. This CDR3 spans 16 amino acids. The CDR3 sequence: CASSPAGTGLTDTQYF.

The rearrangement joins TRBV27 to TRBJ2-1; TCRdb indicates TRBD1, and absent DNA this call remains unverified. The CDR3 covers 15 residues. Germline V gene lookup returns CDR1 MNHEY and CDR2 SMNVEV (reference sequence). CDR3 protein: CASSTDSFSYNEQFF.

The chain carries TRBV5-1 and TRBJ2-5; checking the TCRdb D call of TRBD1 is not possible without DNA. The CDR3 totals 17 residues. Germline V CDR1 and CDR2: SGHRS, YFSETQ. CDR3 residues: CASSPVLGGRVSETQYF.

This chain uses TRBV3-1 with TRBJ1-2. CDR1 is LGHDT and CDR2 is YNNKEL in the germline V gene (reference sequence). The CDR3 loop spans 15 amino acids. The CDR3: CASSQLNYLFYGYTF.

This chain joins TRBV20-1 and TRBJ1-4; the D call of TRBD1 rests on TCRdb alone, since no DNA is present to check it. This CDR3 is built from 16 residues. Germline assignment: CDR1 DFQATT and CDR2 SNEGSKA (reference sequence). CDR3: CSARPWDRRANEKLFF.

The chain combines TRBV15 with TRBJ2-3; the D gene TCRdb calls, TRBD1, cannot be checked with no DNA. Germline values: CDR1 LNHNV, CDR2 YYDKDF (reference sequence). The CDR3 loop spans 13 amino acids. The CDR3 spells CATSRTEGDTQYF.